This T cell receptor beta chain was recovered during a study of shared clonotypes between healthy human individuals. The CDR3 contains 16 residues. The ends were cut back, 1 base at V and 0 bases at J, with 10 bases in the middle. Germline assignment: CDR1 WNHNN and CDR2 SYGVQD (reference sequence). Sequenced by immunoSEQ multiplex PCR; TCRdb stores in-frame clones only, minus some. The profile shows some 1.5 million clones, roughly 96% of them singletons. This TCR was recovered from a man aged 30-40 years in good health. Sequenced sample: naive CD4+ T cells sorted from blood. As to subset: CD45RA+ positively selected. The rearrangement uses TRBV10-1 and TRBJ2-1, with a weak D call TRBD2 (5 bases). The CDR3 DNA reads TGCGCCAGCAGTGAGTTTGGTGGGAGCTCCTACAATGAGCAGTTCTTC. This sequence encodes CASSEFGGSSYNEQFF.